Sequencing of this T cell receptor (beta chain) was carried out in a study of shared clonotypes between healthy human individuals. Whole-study findings and limits: A handful of donors held about 5% of naive CD4 clonotypes in common. It was the few donors that limited the genetic and exposure-history diversity represented.

As for this clone: Antigen unknown.

In the authors' workflow: There were no quality scores in the junction-only immunoSEQ sequences, so filtering differed. Sequenced by immunoSEQ multiplex PCR; TCRdb stores in-frame clones only, minus some. The V and J calls and clone size were taken over from that table, and D and trimming were inferred from the DNA. The profile shows over a million clones, 75% to 80% of them singletons. The germline CDR1 and CDR2 sequences are SNHLY and FYNNEI. This CDR3 contains 11 residues. Sequenced: memory CD4+ T cells from PBMCs. Indicated subset: CD45RA-negative fraction. The rearrangement joins TRBV2 to TRBJ2-1; D not certain. The TCR sequence derives from a man aged 18-30 years in good health. Some clones in this sample may be carry-over from other donors' samples. DNA for the CDR3: TGTGCGTTCGGGCCCTACAATGAGCAGTTCTTC. It specifies CAFGPYNEQFF.